Following are 24 T cell receptor beta chains from one sample sequenced in a study of neoadjuvant anti-PD-1 for oral cavity cancer. Generated by immunoSEQ multiplex PCR, the TCRdb table keeps only in-frame clones and is missing some. The sample contains approximately 14,000 clones, roughly 74% of which appear only once. Time point given: after neoadjuvant nivolumab, at surgical resection. The sequences come from PBMCs, collected after nivolumab (anti-PD-1) treatment. These receptors were obtained from a person between 35 and 79 years old with oral cavity squamous cell carcinoma.

This clone appeared a few times. This sequence joins TRBV28 and TRBJ2-7; D remains ambiguous. The ends were cut back, 3 bases at V and 2 bases at J, with 2 bases in the middle. The germline gives CDR1 MDHEN, CDR2 SYDVKM. The CDR3 extends over 11 amino acids. This CDR3 is CASSFAYEQYF. DNA for the CDR3: TGTGCCAGCAGTTTCGCCTACGAGCAGTACTTC.

The genes are TRBV30 and TRBJ2-2; D uncertain. The CDR3 extends over 13 amino acids. The ends were cut back, 3 bases at V and 2 bases at J, with 7 bases in the middle. Germline values: CDR1 GTSNPN, CDR2 SVGIG (reference sequence). CDR3 coding DNA: TGTGCCTGGAGCCCGTCTAACACCGGGGAGCTGTTTTTT. Translation gives CAWSPSNTGELFF.

V is TRBV28 and J is TRBJ1-2; D remains unclear. In germline, CDR1 is MDHEN, CDR2 SYDVKM. Trimming removed 4 bases at V and 1 base at J, with 4 bases between. This CDR3 is built from 12 residues. The CDR3 loop reads CASSSLNYGYTF. CDR3 in DNA: TGTGCCAGCAGTTCACTTAACTATGGCTACACCTTC.

This chain connects TRBV6-1 to TRBJ1-5, with a possible D match to TRBD1 (5 bases). CDR3 length equals 15 residues. The germline V and J ends were trimmed by 1 base and 5 bases, with 12 bases remaining between them. Germline V gene sequence: CDR1 MNHNS, CDR2 SASEGT. CDR3 nucleotides: TGTGCCAGCAGTGAAGGGTACCGGGGCCATCAGCCCCAGCATTTT. Encoded protein: CASSEGYRGHQPQHF.

This chain links TRBV9 with TRBJ2-5; 7 bases are a match to TRBD2. Germline CDR1 reads SGDLS; CDR2 reads YYNGEE. This CDR3 has 16 amino acids. The junction had 5 bases not matched to a gene; V was cut back by 0 bases and J by 0 bases. The CDR3 reads CASSVGASGNQETQYF. CDR3 DNA: TGTGCCAGCAGCGTAGGGGCCAGCGGGAACCAAGAGACCCAGTACTTC.

The rearrangement joins TRBV6-1 to TRBJ2-7; D not certain. Germline values: CDR1 MNHNS, CDR2 SASEGT. The CDR3 consists of 14 residues. The V gene lost 8 bases and the J gene lost 3 bases, with 17 bases spanning the gap. This chain's CDR3 is CASLRLSGLYEQYF. The CDR3 DNA is TGTGCCAGCTTACGATTATCGGGCCTCTACGAGCAGTACTTC.

The chain couples TRBV5-1 to TRBJ2-3; 13 bases fit TRBD2. The V and J ends lost 1 base and 1 base, in that order; junction bases with no gene match: 12. Per germline, CDR1 SGHRS and CDR2 YFSETQ. This CDR3 contains 20 residues. The CDR3 nucleotides are TGCGCCAGCAGCTTGTGGTCCGGGACTAGCGGGATTGGGGGCACAGATACGCAGTATTTT. Its protein product is CASSLWSGTSGIGGTDTQYF.

This rearrangement joins TRBV19 to TRBJ1-4, with 8 bases matching TRBD1. The CDR3 consists of 12 residues. The ends lost 9 bases at V and 5 bases at J; junction bases unmatched: 2. Germline CDR1 LNHDA, CDR2 SQIVND (reference sequence). The CDR3 here is CASRQGNEKLFF. The DNA of the CDR3 is TGTGCCAGCAGACAGGGGAATGAAAAACTGTTTTTT.

This sequence joins TRBV10-3 and TRBJ2-1; D possibly corresponds to TRBD2 (7 bases). Trimming cost V 7 bases and J 9 bases, with 19 bases left between them. This CDR3 contains 14 residues. Germline CDR1 reads ENHRY; CDR2 reads SYGVKD. The CDR3 protein is CAITTDGGLSEQFF. Written as DNA, the CDR3 is TGTGCCATCACCACGGACGGGGGGCTCAGTGAGCAGTTCTTC.

The chain is built from TRBV9 and TRBJ1-5, with a weak D call TRBD1 (5 bases). This CDR3 spans 16 amino acids. Trimming cost V 4 bases and J 3 bases, with 17 bases left between them. Looked up from germline, CDR1 is SGDLS and CDR2 is YYNGEE. The CDR3 DNA reads as TGTGCCAGCAGCTCTGGGGGGGAACAGTCCAATCAGCCCCAGCATTTT. This encodes CASSSGGEQSNQPQHF.

The chain uses TRBV19 and TRBJ1-2; D not certain. The CDR3 extends over 14 amino acids. Trimming removed 6 bases from V and 7 bases from J, with 18 bases in between. Germline loops: CDR1 LNHDA, CDR2 SQIVND (reference sequence). The CDR3: CASRSSGSMGGYTF. CDR3 DNA sequence: TGTGCCAGTAGGAGCAGTGGATCGATGGGTGGCTACACCTTC.

The chain employs TRBV9 and TRBJ2-1; 11 nucleotides align to TRBD2. This CDR3 has 15 amino acids. The V gene end was trimmed by 2 bases and the J gene end by 8 bases; junction bases not matched to a gene: 6. Germline values: CDR1 SGDLS, CDR2 YYNGEE. The CDR3 coding sequence is TGTGCCAGCAGCGTTCTGACTAGCGGGGATCATGAGCAGTTCTTC. Protein sequence: CASSVLTSGDHEQFF.

The chain has TRBV6-4 and TRBJ2-1; 8 bases match TRBD2. Germline lookup yields CDR1 MRHNA and CDR2 SNTAGT. V shed 0 bases and J 4 bases; nucleotides not matched to a gene: 5. CDR3 length: 16 residues. The CDR3 bases are TGTGCCAGCAGTGACTCAGCGGGAGAGGGATACAATGAGCAGTTCTTC. This gives the protein CASSDSAGEGYNEQFF.

The chain couples TRBV14 to TRBJ2-7; possible D gene TRBD1, 5 bases. The CDR3 sequence is 14 residues long. Germline loops: CDR1 SGHDN, CDR2 FVKESK. V lost 1 base and J lost 6, with 13 bases in between. CDR3: CASSQGSRGGEQYF. In DNA form, the CDR3 reads TGTGCCAGCAGCCAAGGTTCTAGGGGTGGCGAGCAGTACTTC.

This chain joins TRBV6-1 and TRBJ1-4, with a tentative D call TRBD1 (6 bases). V lost 10 bases to trimming and J lost 3 bases, with 15 bases between them. The CDR3 runs to 14 residues. CDR1 is MNHNS and CDR2 is SASEGT in the germline V gene. DNA for the CDR3: TGTGCCATCACTCCGCGGACAGCTAATGAAAAACTGTTTTTT. Protein sequence: CAITPRTANEKLFF.

This clone was recorded a few times. The chain employs TRBV5-1 and TRBJ1-1, with D unclear. Germline values: CDR1 SGHRS, CDR2 YFSETQ. The CDR3 runs 15 residues. Trimming removed 0 bases at V and 5 bases at J, with 14 bases between. CDR3 sequence (DNA): TGCGCCAGCAGCTTGGAGCGCCCAGGAGGGACTGAAGCTTTCTTT. Amino acids: CASSLERPGGTEAFF.

The chain is built from TRBV2 and TRBJ2-7, with D uncertain. The V gene lost 6 bases and the J gene lost 0 bases, with 15 bases spanning the gap. Looked up from germline, CDR1 is SNHLY and CDR2 is FYNNEI. This CDR3 is built from 15 residues. CDR3 coding DNA: TGTGCCAGCAGCCCCCGGCGCACAAGCTCCTACGAGCAGTACTTC. It specifies CASSPRRTSSYEQYF.

V gene TRBV10-3 combines with J gene TRBJ2-2, with TRBD2 matching 10 bases. CDR3 length: 14 amino acids. J was trimmed by 3 bases and V by 8 bases; bases with no gene match: 3. Germline V gene data show CDR1 as ENHRY and CDR2 as SYGVKD. This chain's CDR3 is CAIGGLAYTGELFF. The CDR3 DNA reads TGTGCCATCGGGGGACTAGCGTACACCGGGGAGCTGTTTTTT.

The chain employs TRBV11-2 and TRBJ2-7; D gene uncertain. The V gene's germline CDR1 is SGHAT and CDR2 FQNNGV. Trimming removed 1 base from V and 6 bases from J, with 10 bases in between. The CDR3 extends over 13 amino acids. The CDR3 DNA reads as TGTGCCAGCAGCTTAGTTGCCAAATTCGAGCAGTACTTC. Translated, it gives CASSLVAKFEQYF.

This rearrangement joins TRBV29-1 to TRBJ1-4, with unresolved D. The V end was cut by 5 bases, the J end by 4 bases, with 11 bases between. CDR1 SQVTM and CDR2 ANQGSEA come from the germline V gene. This CDR3 is 13 amino acids long. CDR3 sequence (DNA): TGCAGCGTTCTATCCAGTTTTAATGAAAAACTGTTTTTT. Translated: CSVLSSFNEKLFF. The whole variable domain, filled in from reference TRBV29-1 and TRBJ1-4, reads SAVISQKPSRDICQRGTSLTIQCQVDSQVTMMFWYRQQPGQSLTLIATANQGSEATYESGFVIDKFPISRPNLTFSTLTVSNMSPEDSSIYLCSVLSSFNEKLFFGSGTQLSVL.

The chain links TRBV1 to TRBJ2-1. TRBV1 is a recognized pseudogene. The CDR3 contains 13 residues. CDR3 residues: CTSSQAGTVEQFF. The CDR3 bases are TGCACCAGCAGCCAAGCAGGGACCGTTGAGCAGTTCTTC.

The chain couples TRBV5-1 to TRBJ1-4; 7 bases are a match to TRBD1. Trimming at V came to 4 bases and at J to 3 bases, leaving 9 bases not matched to a gene. This CDR3 is built from 16 residues. Germline CDR1 reads SGHRS; CDR2 reads YFSETQ. For the CDR3, the DNA is TGCGCCAGCAGCCCCGGACAGGACTCCTCTAATGAAAAACTGTTTTTT. Translated, it gives CASSPGQDSSNEKLFF. Full variable domain (rest looked up from reference TRBV5-1 and TRBJ1-4): KAGVTQTPRYLIKTRGQQVTLSCSPISGHRSVSWYQQTPGQGLQFLFEYFSETQRNKGNFPGRFSGRQFSNSRSEMNVSTLELGDSALYLCASSPGQDSSNEKLFFGSGTQLSVL.

The genes are TRBV19 and TRBJ2-5, with a possible D match to TRBD2 (7 bases). This CDR3 is built from 14 residues. V lost 8 bases and J 4 bases, leaving 17 bases between the germline ends. Germline V CDR1 and CDR2: LNHDA, SQIVND (reference sequence). CDR3 in DNA: TGTGCCAGTGGCCTCGGGGGGCCGAGAGAGACCCAGTACTTC. Protein: CASGLGGPRETQYF. Supplemented by reference TRBV19 and TRBJ2-5, the full variable domain reads DGGITQSPKYLFRKEGQNVTLSCEQNLNHDAMYWYRQDPGQGLRLIYYSQIVNDFQKGDIAEGYSVSREKKESFPLTVTSAQKNPTAFYLCASGLGGPRETQYFGPGTRLLVL.

This chain joins TRBV25-1 and TRBJ2-7; D remains ambiguous. The ends were cut back, 1 base at V and 2 bases at J, with 9 bases in the middle. The CDR3 extends over 14 amino acids. Germline CDR1 reads MGHDK; CDR2 reads SYGVNS. CDR3 protein: CASSESGTTYEQYF. The CDR3 bases are TGTGCCAGCAGTGAATCAGGAACGACCTACGAGCAGTACTTC.